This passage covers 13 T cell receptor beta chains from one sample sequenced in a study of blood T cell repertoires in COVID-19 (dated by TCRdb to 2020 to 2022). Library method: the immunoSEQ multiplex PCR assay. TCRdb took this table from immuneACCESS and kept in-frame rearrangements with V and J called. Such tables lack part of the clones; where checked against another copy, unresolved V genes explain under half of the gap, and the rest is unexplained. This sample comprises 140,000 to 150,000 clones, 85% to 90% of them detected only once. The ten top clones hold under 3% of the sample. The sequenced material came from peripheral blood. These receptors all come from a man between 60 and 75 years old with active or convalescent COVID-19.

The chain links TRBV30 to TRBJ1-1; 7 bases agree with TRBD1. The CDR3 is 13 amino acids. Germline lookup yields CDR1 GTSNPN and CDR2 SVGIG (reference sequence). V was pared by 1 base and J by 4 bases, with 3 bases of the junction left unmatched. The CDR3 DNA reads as TGTGCCTGGAGTGCAACAGGGGTCACTGAAGCTTTCTTT. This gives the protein CAWSATGVTEAFF.

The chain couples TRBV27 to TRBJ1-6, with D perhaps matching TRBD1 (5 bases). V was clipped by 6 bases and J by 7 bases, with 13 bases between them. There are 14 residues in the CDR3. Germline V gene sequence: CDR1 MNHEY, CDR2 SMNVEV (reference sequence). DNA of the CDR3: TGTGCCAGCAGCTCCACAGGTTACAATTCACCCCTCCACTTT. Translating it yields CASSSTGYNSPLHF.

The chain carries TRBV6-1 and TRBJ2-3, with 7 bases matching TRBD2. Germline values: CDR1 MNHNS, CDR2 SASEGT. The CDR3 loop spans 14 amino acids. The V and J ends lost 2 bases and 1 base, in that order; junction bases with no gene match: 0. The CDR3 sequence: CASSEREGTDTQYF. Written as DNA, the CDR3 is TGTGCCAGCAGTGAACGGGAGGGCACAGATACGCAGTATTTT.

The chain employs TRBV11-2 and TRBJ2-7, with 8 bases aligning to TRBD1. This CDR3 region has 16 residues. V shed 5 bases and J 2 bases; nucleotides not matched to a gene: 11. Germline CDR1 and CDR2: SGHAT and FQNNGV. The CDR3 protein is CASSQGGTGYTYEQYF. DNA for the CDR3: TGTGCCAGCAGCCAAGGGGGGACAGGTTATACCTACGAGCAGTACTTC.

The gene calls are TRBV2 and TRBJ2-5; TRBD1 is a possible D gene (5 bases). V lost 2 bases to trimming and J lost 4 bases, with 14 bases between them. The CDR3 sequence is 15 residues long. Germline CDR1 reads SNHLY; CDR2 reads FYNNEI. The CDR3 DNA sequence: TGTGCCAGCAGTGAAAATAAGGACAAGATAGAGACCCAGTACTTC. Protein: CASSENKDKIETQYF.

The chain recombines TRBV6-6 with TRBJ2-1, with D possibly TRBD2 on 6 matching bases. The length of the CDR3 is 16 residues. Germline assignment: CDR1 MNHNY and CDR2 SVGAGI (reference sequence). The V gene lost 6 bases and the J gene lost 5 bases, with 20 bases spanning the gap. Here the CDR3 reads CASSPGTFVDHNEQFF. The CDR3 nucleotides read TGTGCCAGCAGCCCCGGGACTTTCGTGGATCACAATGAGCAGTTCTTC.

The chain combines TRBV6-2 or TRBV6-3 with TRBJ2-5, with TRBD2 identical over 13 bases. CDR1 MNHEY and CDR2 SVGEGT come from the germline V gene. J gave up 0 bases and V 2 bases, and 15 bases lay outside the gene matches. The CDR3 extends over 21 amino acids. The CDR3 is CASSYNGFGLAGAYYQETQYF. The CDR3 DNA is TGTGCCAGCAGTTACAATGGATTCGGACTAGCGGGGGCCTACTACCAAGAGACCCAGTACTTC.

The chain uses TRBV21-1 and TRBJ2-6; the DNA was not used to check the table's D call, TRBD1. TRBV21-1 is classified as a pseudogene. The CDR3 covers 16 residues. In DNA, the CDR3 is TGTGCCAGGAGAGCCCAGGGGTCCTCTGGGGCCAACGTCCTGACTTTC. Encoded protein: CARRAQGSSGANVLTF.

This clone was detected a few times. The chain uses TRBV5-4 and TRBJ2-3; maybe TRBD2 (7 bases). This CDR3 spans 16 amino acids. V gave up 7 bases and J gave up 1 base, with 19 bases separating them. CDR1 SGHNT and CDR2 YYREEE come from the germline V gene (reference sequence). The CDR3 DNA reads TGTGCCAGCGGAGCTGGGGGGGCGGTGGGCACAGATACGCAGTATTTT. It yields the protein CASGAGGAVGTDTQYF.

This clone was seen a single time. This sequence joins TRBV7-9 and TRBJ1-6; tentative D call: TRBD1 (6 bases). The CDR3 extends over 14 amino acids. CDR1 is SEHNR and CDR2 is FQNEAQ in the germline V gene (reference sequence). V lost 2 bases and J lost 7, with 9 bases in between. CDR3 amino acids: CASSLLGANSPLHF. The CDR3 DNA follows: TGTGCCAGCAGCTTACTGGGGGCGAATTCACCCCTCCACTTT.

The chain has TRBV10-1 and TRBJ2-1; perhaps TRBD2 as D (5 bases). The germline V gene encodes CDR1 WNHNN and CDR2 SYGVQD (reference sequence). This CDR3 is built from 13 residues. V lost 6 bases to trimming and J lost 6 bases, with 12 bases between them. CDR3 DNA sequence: TGCGCCAGCAGGGTGGACTTCTTCAATGAGCAGTTCTTC. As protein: CASRVDFFNEQFF.

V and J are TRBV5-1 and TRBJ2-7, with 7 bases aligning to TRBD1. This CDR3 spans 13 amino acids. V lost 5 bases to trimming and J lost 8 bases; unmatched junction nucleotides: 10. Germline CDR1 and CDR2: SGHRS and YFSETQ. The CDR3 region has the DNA TGCGCCAGCAGGCTAAACCAGGGGGTTAAGCAGTACTTC. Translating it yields CASRLNQGVKQYF.

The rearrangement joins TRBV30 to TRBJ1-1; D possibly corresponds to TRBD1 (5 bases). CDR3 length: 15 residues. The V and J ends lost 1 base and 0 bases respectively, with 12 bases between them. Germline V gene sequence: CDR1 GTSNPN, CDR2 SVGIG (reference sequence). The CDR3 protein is CAWSASGGMNTEAFF. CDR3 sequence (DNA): TGTGCCTGGAGTGCCTCGGGGGGGATGAACACTGAAGCTTTCTTT.